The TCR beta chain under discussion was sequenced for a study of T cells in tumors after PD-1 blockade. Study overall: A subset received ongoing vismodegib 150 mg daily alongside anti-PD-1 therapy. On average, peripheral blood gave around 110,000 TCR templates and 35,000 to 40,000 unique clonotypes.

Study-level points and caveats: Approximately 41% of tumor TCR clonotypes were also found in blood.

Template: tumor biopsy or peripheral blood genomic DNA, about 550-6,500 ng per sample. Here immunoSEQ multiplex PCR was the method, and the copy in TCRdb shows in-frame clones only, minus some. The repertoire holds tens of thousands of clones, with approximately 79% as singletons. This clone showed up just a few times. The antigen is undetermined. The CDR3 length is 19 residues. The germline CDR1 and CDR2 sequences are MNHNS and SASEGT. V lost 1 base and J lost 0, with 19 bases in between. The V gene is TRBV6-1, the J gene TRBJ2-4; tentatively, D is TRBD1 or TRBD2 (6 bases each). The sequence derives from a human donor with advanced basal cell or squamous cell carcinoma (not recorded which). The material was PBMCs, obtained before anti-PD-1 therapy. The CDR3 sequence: CASSEEMWGADLAKNIQYF. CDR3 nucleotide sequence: TGTGCCAGCAGTGAAGAGATGTGGGGGGCAGATCTAGCCAAAAACATTCAGTACTTC.